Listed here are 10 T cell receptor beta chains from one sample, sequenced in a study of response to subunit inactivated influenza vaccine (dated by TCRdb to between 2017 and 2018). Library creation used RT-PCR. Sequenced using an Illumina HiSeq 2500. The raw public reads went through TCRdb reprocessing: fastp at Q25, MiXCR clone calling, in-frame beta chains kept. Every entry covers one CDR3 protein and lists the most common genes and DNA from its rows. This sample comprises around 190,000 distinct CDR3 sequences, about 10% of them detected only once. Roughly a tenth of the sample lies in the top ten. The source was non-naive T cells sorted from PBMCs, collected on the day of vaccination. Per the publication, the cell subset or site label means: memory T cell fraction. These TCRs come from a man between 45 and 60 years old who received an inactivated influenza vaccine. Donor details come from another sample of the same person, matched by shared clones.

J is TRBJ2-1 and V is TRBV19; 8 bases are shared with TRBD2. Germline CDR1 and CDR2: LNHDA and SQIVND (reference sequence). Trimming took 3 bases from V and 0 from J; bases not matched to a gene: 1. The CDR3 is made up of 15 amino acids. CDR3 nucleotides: TGTGCCAGTAGTATCAGCGGGGGCTCCTACAATGAGCAGTTCTTC. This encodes CASSISGGSYNEQFF.

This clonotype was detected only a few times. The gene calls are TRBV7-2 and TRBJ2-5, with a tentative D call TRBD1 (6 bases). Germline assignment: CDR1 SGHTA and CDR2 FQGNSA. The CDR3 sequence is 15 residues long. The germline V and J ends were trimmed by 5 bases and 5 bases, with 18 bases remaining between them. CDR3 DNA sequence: TGTGCCAGCAGCGTACAGGGATACCCGAGGGAGACCCAGTACTTC. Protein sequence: CASSVQGYPRETQYF.

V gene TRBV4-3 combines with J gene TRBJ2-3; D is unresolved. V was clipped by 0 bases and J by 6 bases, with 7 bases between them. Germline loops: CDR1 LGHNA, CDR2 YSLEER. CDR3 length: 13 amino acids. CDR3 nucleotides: TGCGCCAGCAGCCAAGACCCACAGGATACGCAGTATTTT. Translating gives CASSQDPQDTQYF.

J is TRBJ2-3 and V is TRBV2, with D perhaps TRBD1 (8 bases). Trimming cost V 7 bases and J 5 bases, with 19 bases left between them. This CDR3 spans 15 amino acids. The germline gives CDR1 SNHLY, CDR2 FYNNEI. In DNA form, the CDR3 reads TGTGCCAGCAATGACGGACAGGGAGGGGGAGATACGCAGTATTTT. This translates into CASNDGQGGGDTQYF.

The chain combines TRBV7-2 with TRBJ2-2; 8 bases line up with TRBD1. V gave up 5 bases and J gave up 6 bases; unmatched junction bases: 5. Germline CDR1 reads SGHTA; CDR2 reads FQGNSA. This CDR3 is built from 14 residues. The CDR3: CASSQRTGSGELFF. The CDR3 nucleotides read TGTGCCAGCAGCCAAAGGACAGGGTCCGGGGAGCTGTTTTTT.

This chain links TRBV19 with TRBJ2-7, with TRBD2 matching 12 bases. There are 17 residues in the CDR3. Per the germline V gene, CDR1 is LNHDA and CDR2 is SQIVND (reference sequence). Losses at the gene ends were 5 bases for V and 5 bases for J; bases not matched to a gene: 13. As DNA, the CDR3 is TGTGCCAGTAGTTCCCCCGGGGGACTAGCGGGCAGGAACGAGCAGTACTTC. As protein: CASSSPGGLAGRNEQYF.

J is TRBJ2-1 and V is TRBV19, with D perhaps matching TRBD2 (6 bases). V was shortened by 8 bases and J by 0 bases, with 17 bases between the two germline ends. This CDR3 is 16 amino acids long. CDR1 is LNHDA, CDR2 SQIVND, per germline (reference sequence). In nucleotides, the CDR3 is TGTGCCAGTGCCAGAGGCGGGGCGAGCTCCTACAATGAGCAGTTCTTC. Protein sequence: CASARGGASSYNEQFF.

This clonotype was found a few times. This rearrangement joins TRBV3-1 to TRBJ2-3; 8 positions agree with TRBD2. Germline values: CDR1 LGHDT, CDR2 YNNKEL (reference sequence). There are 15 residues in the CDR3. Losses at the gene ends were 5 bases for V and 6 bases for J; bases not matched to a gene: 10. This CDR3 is CASSDFGTSHDTQYF. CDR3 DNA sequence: TGTGCCAGCAGCGACTTCGGGACTAGTCATGATACGCAGTATTTT.

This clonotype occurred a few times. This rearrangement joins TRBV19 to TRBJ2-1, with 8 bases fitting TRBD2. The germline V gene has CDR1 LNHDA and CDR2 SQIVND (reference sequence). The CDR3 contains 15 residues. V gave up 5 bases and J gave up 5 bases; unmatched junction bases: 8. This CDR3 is CASSGVAGPNNEQFF. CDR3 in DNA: TGTGCCAGTAGTGGGGTAGCGGGACCCAACAATGAGCAGTTCTTC.

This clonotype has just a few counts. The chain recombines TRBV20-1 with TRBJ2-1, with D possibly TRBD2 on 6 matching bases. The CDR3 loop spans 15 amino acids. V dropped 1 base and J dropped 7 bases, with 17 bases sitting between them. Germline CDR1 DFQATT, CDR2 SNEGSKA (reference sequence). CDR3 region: CSARVGSIPGNEQFF. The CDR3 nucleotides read TGCAGTGCTAGAGTCGGGAGTATACCAGGGAATGAGCAGTTCTTC.